These T cell receptor beta chains were read from a single sample in a study of T cell responses to AZD1222 COVID-19 vaccine. Assay: immunoSEQ multiplex PCR; the TCRdb copy retains only in-frame clones and omits some. This sample carries some 120,000 clones, 88% of them seen once, and the ten largest clones take roughly 4.5%. The source was peripheral blood, collected on day 0 of AZD1222 vaccination. The receptors here all came from an adult in good health. The CDR3 runs from the conserved cysteine through the conserved F or W. The order of the fields is V gene, J gene, clone size, D gene, CDR3 DNA, CDR3 protein. A D gene is named only where the DNA matches it firmly. Clone size, where shown, is once, few, many, or a class for clones that have expanded.

v_call: TRBV6-6
j_call: TRBJ2-5
clone_size: -
d_call: -
cdr3_nt: TGTGCCAGCAGTTACTCTTTCCAGGGCCAAGAGACCCAGTACTTC
cdr3_aa: CASSYSFQGQETQYF

v_call: TRBV27
j_call: TRBJ1-5
clone_size: -
d_call: -
cdr3_nt: TGTGCCAGCAGTTTATCACAGTATAGCAATCAGCCCCAGCATTTT
cdr3_aa: CASSLSQYSNQPQHF

v_call: TRBV5-1
j_call: TRBJ2-3
clone_size: -
d_call: TRBD2
cdr3_nt: TGCGCCAGCAGCTTGGCGGGCGGGAGCAGCACAGATACGCAGTATTTT
cdr3_aa: CASSLAGGSSTDTQYF

v_call: TRBV7-9
j_call: TRBJ1-1
clone_size: -
d_call: -
cdr3_nt: TGTGCCAGCAGCTCCAACTTAAACACTGAAGCTTTCTTT
cdr3_aa: CASSSNLNTEAFF

v_call: TRBV28
j_call: TRBJ2-3
clone_size: few
d_call: TRBD2
cdr3_nt: TGTGCCGCGCGGGGGCGGGGGGTGACAGATACGCAGTATTTT
cdr3_aa: CAARGRGVTDTQYF

v_call: TRBV5-4
j_call: TRBJ2-5
clone_size: -
d_call: -
cdr3_nt: TGTGCCAGCAGCTCCTTTGGACCCACGGAGACCCAGTACTTC
cdr3_aa: CASSSFGPTETQYF

v_call: TRBV28
j_call: TRBJ1-2
clone_size: -
d_call: -
cdr3_nt: TGTGCCAGCAGTCCCCATCCGGGGGGGACTTATGGCTACACCTTC
cdr3_aa: CASSPHPGGTYGYTF

v_call: TRBV7-2
j_call: TRBJ2-3
clone_size: -
d_call: TRBD2
cdr3_nt: TGTGCCAGCAGCTTAGGAGCGGGGGGGAGAAGGGATACGCAGTATTTT
cdr3_aa: CASSLGAGGRRDTQYF

v_call: TRBV28
j_call: TRBJ2-1
clone_size: -
d_call: TRBD1
cdr3_nt: TGTGCCAGCAGTTCGACAGGGTTATTCAGGGGTGAGCAGTTCTTC
cdr3_aa: CASSSTGLFRGEQFF

v_call: TRBV4-3
j_call: TRBJ2-7
clone_size: -
d_call: TRBD2
cdr3_nt: TGCGCCAGCAGCCAAGATCCTAGCGGGGGGGCCCTCTACGAGCAGTACTTC
cdr3_aa: CASSQDPSGGALYEQYF

v_call: TRBV19
j_call: TRBJ2-7
clone_size: -
d_call: -
cdr3_nt: TGTGCCAGTAGTATCGGCAGGGGTACCTACGAGCAGTACTTC
cdr3_aa: CASSIGRGTYEQYF